Listed here are 26 T cell receptor beta chains from one sample, sequenced in a study of blood T cell repertoires in COVID-19. Assay used: immunoSEQ multiplex PCR; TCRdb lists only in-frame clones, some missing. The profile covers a few hundred thousand clones, with approximately 90% appearing a single time and less than 4% taken by the ten largest. The sample comprised peripheral blood. These receptors came from a man aged 18 to 29 with active or convalescent COVID-19.

The chain uses TRBV4-3 and TRBJ1-1, with TRBD1 as a possible D gene (6 bases). The ends were cut back, 0 bases at V and 4 bases at J, with 6 bases in the middle. Germline CDR1 reads LGHNA; CDR2 reads YSLEER. This CDR3 region has 13 residues. The CDR3 nucleotides are TGCGCCAGCAGCCAAGAAGGGGGCACTGAAGCTTTCTTT. The encoded protein is CASSQEGGTEAFF.

The J gene is TRBJ1-6, the V gene TRBV7-2, with 7 bases that match TRBD1. CDR1 SGHTA and CDR2 FQGNSA come from the germline V gene. V shed 5 bases and J 14 bases; nucleotides not matched to a gene: 12. This CDR3 comprises 14 residues. The CDR3 region is CASSPRRIQGALHF. The DNA of the CDR3 is TGTGCCAGCAGCCCCCGCCGGATTCAGGGGGCCCTCCACTTT.

The chain carries TRBV7-3 and TRBJ2-2; D is perhaps TRBD2 (5 bases). The length of the CDR3 is 13 residues. V gave up 5 bases and J gave up 7 bases, with 11 bases separating them. The germline V gene encodes CDR1 SGHTA and CDR2 FQGTGA. The DNA for the CDR3 is TGTGCCAGCAGCCAGTATCGGGGCGGGGAGCTGTTTTTT. It translates to CASSQYRGGELFF.

The rearrangement links TRBV24-1 to TRBJ2-1; 9 bases match TRBD1. This CDR3 contains 15 residues. J gave up 8 bases and V 4 bases, and 8 bases lay outside the gene matches. Germline V CDR1 and CDR2: KGHDR, SFDVKD. CDR3 DNA sequence: TGTGCCACCAGTGAGAAAGGACAGGGGAACCATGAGCAGTTCTTC. Translation gives CATSEKGQGNHEQFF.

The V call is TRBV6-2 or TRBV6-3, the J call TRBJ1-5; D possibly corresponds to TRBD1 (5 bases). This CDR3 spans 14 amino acids. Between the trimmed V and J ends, which lost 8 bases and 4 bases, there was a span of 15 bases. Germline loops: CDR1 MNHEY, CDR2 SVGEGT. The CDR3 bases are TGTGCCAGCTGCCCGGGGGGTAGAAATCAGCCCCAGCATTTT. Amino acid sequence: CASCPGGRNQPQHF.

DNA for the CDR3: TGTGCCAGCAGTGTCGGGCGGGCGGAATCACCCCTCCACTTT. Protein sequence: CASSVGRAESPLHF. The chain uses TRBV2 and TRBJ1-6; D ambiguous. CDR1 is SNHLY and CDR2 is FYNNEI in the germline V gene. The CDR3 has 14 residues. V gave up 4 bases and J gave up 10 bases, with 14 bases separating them.

This sequence joins TRBV19 and TRBJ1-2; 8 nucleotides align to TRBD1. CDR3 length equals 13 residues. V shed 3 bases, J shed 8 bases, and the junction held 5 bases outside the gene matches. Germline V gene lookup returns CDR1 LNHDA and CDR2 SQIVND (reference sequence). The CDR3 loop is CASSISGGGGYTF. The CDR3 nucleotides read TGTGCCAGTAGTATTTCAGGGGGCGGCGGCTACACCTTC. Using reference TRBV19 and TRBJ1-2 for the parts outside the CDR3, the full variable domain is DGGITQSPKYLFRKEGQNVTLSCEQNLNHDAMYWYRQDPGQGLRLIYYSQIVNDFQKGDIAEGYSVSREKKESFPLTVTSAQKNPTAFYLCASSISGGGGYTFGSGTRLTVV.

This sequence joins TRBV3-1 (or the pseudogene TRBV3-2) and TRBJ1-1, with D possibly being TRBD1 (5 bases). CDR3 size: 14 residues. The germline V gene encodes CDR1 LGHDT and CDR2 YNNKEL (reference sequence). Trimming took 6 bases from V and 0 from J, leaving 11 bases between them. CDR3 residues: CASRPPGVNTEAFF. The CDR3 nucleotides read TGTGCCAGCAGGCCACCGGGGGTGAACACTGAAGCTTTCTTT.

V is TRBV27 and J is TRBJ2-1; 7 nucleotides match TRBD2. This CDR3 contains 14 residues. J lost 4 bases, V lost 5 bases, and 5 bases had no gene match. CDR1 MNHEY and CDR2 SMNVEV come from the germline V gene (reference sequence). The chain's CDR3 is CASSGGGSYNEQFF. The CDR3 DNA reads as TGTGCCAGCAGTGGGGGGGGTTCATACAATGAGCAGTTCTTC.

The chain joins TRBV27 to TRBJ1-1; D is possibly TRBD1 (5 bases). CDR3 length: 14 amino acids. Germline lookup yields CDR1 MNHEY and CDR2 SMNVEV (reference sequence). V was cut by 7 bases and J by 11 bases, with 23 bases left in between. Here the CDR3 reads CASIPRQGRLEAFF. CDR3 bases: TGTGCCAGCATCCCTAGGCAGGGTAGGTTGGAGGCTTTCTTT.

This clone was observed a handful of times. This chain links TRBV19 with TRBJ2-1; a possible D gene is TRBD2 (7 bases). The CDR3 length is 15 residues. Germline V gene data show CDR1 as LNHDA and CDR2 as SQIVND (reference sequence). V lost 5 bases and J 3 bases, leaving 14 bases between the germline ends. The CDR3 DNA reads as TGTGCCAGTAGTGTCTCGGGGGGCGGCTACAATGAGCAGTTCTTC. Its protein product is CASSVSGGGYNEQFF.

The CDR3 bases are TGTGCCAGCAGCATCTCTTCCGAGGCCTGGTGTAACACCATATATTTT. Protein sequence: CASSISSEAWCNTIYF. V gene TRBV21-1 combines with J gene TRBJ1-3. TRBV21-1 is marked as a pseudogene. The CDR3 sequence is 16 residues long.

The chain recombines TRBV2 with TRBJ1-5; D gene unclear. The germline gives CDR1 SNHLY, CDR2 FYNNEI. This CDR3 spans 14 amino acids. Trimming stripped 2 bases from V and 4 bases from J, with 9 bases between. The CDR3 region has the DNA TGTGCCAGCAGTGAAAGTAGAGGGAATCAGCCCCAGCATTTT. This codes for CASSESRGNQPQHF.

The chain uses TRBV6-5 and TRBJ1-4; possibly TRBD1 for D (6 bases). With 8 bases removed from V and 5 bases from J, the gap between germline ends came to 15 bases. CDR1 and CDR2 (germline): MNHEY, SVGAGI. The CDR3 covers 14 residues. This CDR3 is CASGVGGTNEKLFF. CDR3 nucleotides: TGTGCCAGCGGAGTAGGGGGAACAAATGAAAAACTGTTTTTT.

The chain uses TRBV28 and TRBJ1-2, with no clear D. CDR1 MDHEN and CDR2 SYDVKM come from the germline V gene. Between the trimmed V and J ends, which lost 4 bases and 4 bases, there was a span of 13 bases. The CDR3 loop spans 14 amino acids. CDR3 DNA: TGTGCCAGCAGTTCCCCGACGGAGTTCTATGGCTACACCTTC. Encoded protein: CASSSPTEFYGYTF.

The V call is TRBV2, the J call TRBJ1-6; tentatively, D is TRBD1 (6 bases). Germline CDR1 is SNHLY and CDR2 is FYNNEI. This CDR3 region has 14 residues. Trimming cost V 2 bases and J 10 bases, with 12 bases left between them. The CDR3 coding sequence is TGTGCCAGCAGTGAACGGGACAAAGGGTCACCCCTCCACTTT. Its protein is CASSERDKGSPLHF.

This chain joins TRBV12-3 or TRBV12-4 and TRBJ2-3, with TRBD2 identical over 9 bases. The CDR3 totals 12 residues. After removal of 6 bases from V and 5 bases from J, the junction contained 0 bases not matched to a gene. The CDR3 here is CASRRGGDTQYF. In DNA form, the CDR3 reads TGTGCCAGCAGGCGGGGGGGAGATACGCAGTATTTT.

This chain connects TRBV25-1 to TRBJ1-4; no firm D call. This CDR3 contains 13 residues. Germline V CDR1 and CDR2: MGHDK, SYGVNS. The V and J ends lost 6 bases and 8 bases respectively, with 13 bases between them. CDR3 loop: CASRDPRSEKLFF. Written as DNA, the CDR3 is TGTGCCAGCAGAGACCCAAGGAGCGAAAAACTGTTTTTT.

Note on this clone: Its ends do not fully match the called genes, so a read error is possible. CDR3 region: CATMGAGQQYF. The CDR3 region has the DNA TGCGCCACGATGGGCGCGGGTCAGCAGTACTTC. The genes are TRBV28 and TRBJ2-7; D perhaps matches TRBD2 (5 bases). CDR1 is MDHEN and CDR2 is SYDVKM in the germline V gene. This CDR3 comprises 11 residues.

The chain joins TRBV25-1 to TRBJ2-1, with TRBD2 as a possible D gene (5 bases). The CDR3 totals 13 residues. V was cut by 6 bases and J by 4 bases, with 10 bases left in between. Germline CDR1 and CDR2: MGHDK and SYGVNS. This CDR3 reads CASRADYYNEQFF. CDR3 sequence (DNA): TGTGCCAGCAGAGCTGACTATTACAATGAGCAGTTCTTC.

As for this clone: A read error may produce the germline difference seen at one junction end. V and J are TRBV6-5 and TRBJ2-3; 11 bases agree with TRBD2. The CDR3 spans 14 residues. Germline V gene lookup returns CDR1 MNHEY and CDR2 SVGAGI. CDR3 bases: TGTGCCAGCAGTTACTCGACTAGCGGGGACTACGTGCATTTT. Amino acid sequence: CASSYSTSGDYVHF.

As to this clone: This sample also contains other DNA sequences that code for the same CDR3. The chain combines TRBV9 with TRBJ2-1; 7 nucleotides line up with TRBD2. V trimming: 0 bases; J trimming: 5 bases; junction bases outside the gene matches: 2. From germline, CDR1 is SGDLS and CDR2 YYNGEE. The CDR3 contains 14 residues. The CDR3 protein is CASSVGLADNEQFF. DNA of the CDR3: TGTGCCAGCAGCGTAGGTCTAGCGGACAATGAGCAGTTCTTC.

The chain is built from TRBV19 and TRBJ2-5; 8 bases are shared with TRBD2. CDR3 length: 14 amino acids. Germline CDR1 LNHDA, CDR2 SQIVND (reference sequence). J lost 3 bases, V lost 3 bases, and 3 bases had no gene match. The CDR3 spells CASSMELAEETQYF. In DNA, the CDR3 is TGTGCCAGTAGTATGGAACTAGCGGAAGAGACCCAGTACTTC.

The J gene is TRBJ2-2, the V gene TRBV16; D perhaps matches TRBD2 (5 bases). Trimming removed 2 bases at V and 5 bases at J, with 9 bases between. This CDR3 comprises 14 residues. The germline V gene encodes CDR1 KGHSY and CDR2 FQNENV. CDR3 sequence reads: CASSQIGVTGELFF. The CDR3 DNA reads TGTGCCAGCAGCCAAATCGGGGTGACCGGGGAGCTGTTTTTT.

The chain employs TRBV7-2 and TRBJ2-7; tentative D call: TRBD1 (5 bases). Trimming left V 1 base short and J 9 bases short, with 13 bases between. The CDR3 has 13 residues. Germline-derived CDR1 and CDR2 are SGHTA and FQGNSA. CDR3 sequence: CASSLEGARRQYF. The CDR3 nucleotides are TGTGCCAGCAGCTTAGAAGGGGCCCGTAGGCAGTACTTC. Together with reference TRBV7-2 and TRBJ2-7, the CDR3 gives the full variable domain: GAGVSQSPSNKVTEKGKDVELRCDPISGHTALYWYRQSLGQGLEFLIYFQGNSAPDKSGLPSDRFSAERTGGSVSTLTIQRTQQEDSAVYLCASSLEGARRQYFGPGTRLTVT.

CDR3 sequence reads: CASSSLAVTGELFF. The CDR3 nucleotides are TGTGCCAGCAGTTCCCTAGCGGTGACCGGGGAGCTGTTTTTT. This sequence joins TRBV25-1 and TRBJ2-2, with 7 bases fitting TRBD2. Germline trimming cut 5 bases from V and 5 bases from J; bases unmatched to any gene: 5. In germline, CDR1 is MGHDK, CDR2 SYGVNS. The CDR3 runs 14 residues.